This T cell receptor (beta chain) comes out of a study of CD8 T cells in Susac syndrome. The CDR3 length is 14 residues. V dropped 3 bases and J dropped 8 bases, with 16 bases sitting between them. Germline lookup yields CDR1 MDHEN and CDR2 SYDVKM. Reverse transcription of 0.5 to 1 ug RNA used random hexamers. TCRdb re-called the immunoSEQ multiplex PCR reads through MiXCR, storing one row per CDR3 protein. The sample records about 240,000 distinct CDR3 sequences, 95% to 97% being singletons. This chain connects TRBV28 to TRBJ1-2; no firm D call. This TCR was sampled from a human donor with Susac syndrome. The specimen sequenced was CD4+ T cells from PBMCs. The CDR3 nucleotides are TGTGCCAGCAGTTTCACAGACCGCCCCTGGGGCTACACCTTC. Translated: CASSFTDRPWGYTF.